A single sample is the source of the 5 T cell receptor beta chains below, sequenced in a study of blood T cell repertoires in COVID-19. Profiling relied on immunoSEQ multiplex PCR, and the TCRdb table lists in-frame clones only, not all of them. The data hold around 160,000 clones, with 85% to 90% observed a single time. The sequenced sample consisted of peripheral blood. The receptors stem from a man aged 18-30 years with COVID-19, enrolled during active disease.

The chain uses TRBV5-6 and TRBJ1-1; no clear D. The V end was cut by 4 bases, the J end by 5 bases, with 6 bases between. CDR1 SGHDT and CDR2 YYEEEE come from the germline V gene. The CDR3 runs to 11 residues. The CDR3 sequence is CASSASTEAFF. In DNA form, the CDR3 reads TGTGCCAGCAGCGCGTCAACTGAAGCTTTCTTT.

V usage is TRBV6-5 and J usage is TRBJ1-5, with unresolved D. CDR1 is MNHEY, CDR2 SVGAGI, per germline. V shed 4 bases and J shed 6 bases, with 13 bases lying between them. The CDR3 is made up of 14 amino acids. CDR3 in amino acids: CASSFDVRLQPQHF. CDR3 DNA sequence: TGTGCCAGCAGTTTCGACGTCAGGCTTCAGCCCCAGCATTTT.

The chain joins TRBV28 to TRBJ2-1, with 7 bases aligning to TRBD2. The germline V gene encodes CDR1 MDHEN and CDR2 SYDVKM. The CDR3 spans 17 residues. V was clipped by 2 bases and J by 8 bases; unmatched bases: 15. CDR3 protein: CASSLNLPSGKEYEQFF. The CDR3, as DNA: TGTGCCAGCAGTTTAAACCTGCCCAGCGGGAAAGAATATGAGCAGTTCTTC.

The V call is TRBV29-1, the J call TRBJ2-2; 8 bases are shared with TRBD1. The CDR3 has 14 residues. CDR1 SQVTM and CDR2 ANQGSEA come from the germline V gene. J lost 1 base, V lost 4 bases, and 2 bases had no gene match. The CDR3 DNA reads TGCAGCGTTGTGACAGGGGTGAACACCGGGGAGCTGTTTTTT. This translates into CSVVTGVNTGELFF.

This clone has at least ten counts. The rearrangement joins TRBV24-1 to TRBJ2-7, with 8 nucleotides matching TRBD1. CDR3 length: 14 amino acids. V was pared by 9 bases and J by 7 bases, with 13 bases of the junction left unmatched. The germline V gene encodes CDR1 KGHDR and CDR2 SFDVKD. CDR3 sequence: CATASGTGLYEQYF. CDR3 DNA sequence: TGTGCCACCGCCTCCGGGACAGGTCTCTATGAGCAGTACTTC.